These 15 T cell receptor beta chains share one sample of origin, sequenced in a study of T-cell reconstitution after alpha-beta-depleted transplantation in children. Preparation of the TCRbeta library involved a method that used unique molecular identifiers. A single record per CDR3 protein comes from TCRdb applying MiXCR to the PCR reads. The sample lists about 110,000 distinct CDR3 sequences; under 13% were seen once. The sequencing used PBMCs from the stem cell graft donor, collected from the stem cell graft. The receptors shown here come from a human donor who donated a stem cell graft to a child with acute lymphoblastic leukemia.

This clonotype was counted many times. This rearrangement joins TRBV29-1 to TRBJ1-2; D is ambiguous. V lost 0 bases and J lost 7, with 6 bases in between. Germline V CDR1 and CDR2: SQVTM, ANQGSEA. CDR3 length equals 11 residues. The CDR3 region has the DNA TGCAGCGTTGAAGAGGGCCTTGGCTACACCTTC. This encodes CSVEEGLGYTF.

At least ten counts were recorded for this clonotype. This chain uses TRBV5-1 with TRBJ2-3, with 8 bases lining up with TRBD1. This CDR3 region has 16 residues. The ends lost 0 bases at V and 4 bases at J; junction bases unmatched: 7. In germline, CDR1 is SGHRS, CDR2 YFSETQ. CDR3 sequence (DNA): TGCGCCAGCAGCTTGGCCGTGACAGGGGTAGCAGATACGCAGTATTTT. Translation: CASSLAVTGVADTQYF.

In this sample, this clonotype turned up many times. The rearrangement links TRBV9 to TRBJ2-2, with no clear D. The CDR3 has 16 amino acids. The germline CDR1 and CDR2 sequences are SGDLS and YYNGEE. V shed 0 bases and J shed 2 bases, with 11 bases lying between them. The CDR3: CASSVADPGNTGELFF. CDR3 nucleotide sequence: TGTGCCAGCAGCGTAGCGGATCCCGGCAACACCGGGGAGCTGTTTTTT.

Ten or more counts support this clonotype. The CDR3 sequence is CSACNPNTGELFF. In DNA form, the CDR3 reads TGCAGTGCTTGCAACCCGAACACCGGGGAGCTGTTTTTT. This chain uses TRBV20-1 with TRBJ2-2, with D unclear. V was trimmed by 5 bases and J by 0 bases, leaving 7 bases between them. The CDR3 runs 13 residues. Germline-derived CDR1 and CDR2 are DFQATT and SNEGSKA (reference sequence).

J is TRBJ1-4 and V is TRBV18; a weak D match, TRBD1 (6 bases). Germline V gives CDR1 KGHSH, CDR2 LQKENI. Trimming shortened V by 5 bases and J by 0 bases, and 16 bases separated the two germline ends. The CDR3 loop spans 17 amino acids. As DNA, the CDR3 is TGTGCCAGCTCATGGGACACCCTAGTAGCAACTAATGAAAAACTGTTTTTT. Amino acid sequence: CASSWDTLVATNEKLFF.

This clonotype was seen repeatedly, ten times or more. The rearrangement joins TRBV10-1 to TRBJ1-1, with a possible D match to TRBD1 (6 bases). CDR3 size: 13 residues. Germline V gene data show CDR1 as WNHNN and CDR2 as SYGVQD (reference sequence). Trimming cost V 8 bases and J 9 bases, with 19 bases left between them. CDR3 amino acids: CASAETQGTQAFF. The CDR3 DNA reads as TGCGCCAGCGCGGAGACGCAAGGGACACAAGCTTTCTTT.

Only one count was recorded for this clonotype. The chain couples TRBV7-9 to TRBJ1-1; the D is unclear. V lost 5 bases and J 1 base, leaving 14 bases between the germline ends. The CDR3 consists of 15 residues. CDR1 and CDR2 (germline): SEHNR, FQNEAQ (reference sequence). The CDR3 reads CASSPPEGWNTEAFF. In DNA, the CDR3 is TGTGCCAGCAGCCCTCCGGAGGGCTGGAACACTGAAGCTTTCTTT.

This clonotype was seen many times. This chain joins TRBV2 and TRBJ2-1; TRBD1 might be the D (6 bases). In germline, CDR1 is SNHLY, CDR2 FYNNEI. Trimming took 7 bases from V and 0 from J, leaving 10 bases between them. CDR3 length: 14 amino acids. The CDR3 DNA reads TGTGCCAGCACCGGGACACACTCCTACAATGAGCAGTTCTTC. Its translation: CASTGTHSYNEQFF.

The genes are TRBV6-1 and TRBJ2-7, with 9 bases aligning to TRBD2. Trimming removed 5 bases from V and 3 bases from J; junction bases left unmatched: 5. This CDR3 is built from 14 residues. Germline V gene data show CDR1 as MNHNS and CDR2 as SASEGT. CDR3 sequence (DNA): TGTGCCAGCAGTTTGAAGCGGGGGGTCTACGAGCAGTACTTC. Protein product: CASSLKRGVYEQYF.

This clonotype was recorded at least ten times. The chain employs TRBV7-2 and TRBJ2-7; maybe TRBD2 (5 bases). Trimming removed 5 bases at V and 4 bases at J, with 9 bases between. This CDR3 spans 12 amino acids. Germline loops: CDR1 SGHTA, CDR2 FQGNSA. The CDR3 protein is CASSRGFYEQYF. The CDR3 nucleotides read TGTGCCAGCAGCCGAGGGTTTTACGAGCAGTACTTC.

This clonotype was found many times. This chain uses TRBV7-9 with TRBJ2-2, with 7 bases identical to TRBD1. V lost 7 bases to trimming and J lost 6 bases; unmatched junction nucleotides: 17. Germline V CDR1 and CDR2: SEHNR, FQNEAQ (reference sequence). This CDR3 is built from 17 residues. CDR3 loop: CASNLGRRGNLAGELFF. CDR3 coding DNA: TGTGCCAGCAACTTGGGTCGCAGGGGGAATTTGGCCGGGGAGCTGTTTTTT.

This clonotype was recorded at least ten times. The chain is built from TRBV20-1 and TRBJ2-5, with TRBD2 identical over 10 bases. This CDR3 has 13 amino acids. Germline-derived CDR1 and CDR2 are DFQATT and SNEGSKA (reference sequence). J was trimmed by 8 bases and V by 3 bases; bases with no gene match: 6. The CDR3 region has the DNA TGCAGTGCTAGTGGCCTAGCGGGAGAAACCCAGTACTTC. This sequence encodes CSASGLAGETQYF.

This clonotype was seen at least ten times. The chain joins TRBV20-1 to TRBJ1-1; D gene uncertain. CDR3 length: 12 amino acids. Germline V CDR1 and CDR2: DFQATT, SNEGSKA (reference sequence). CDR3 amino acids: CRGPLSNTEAFF. Here the CDR3 DNA reads TGCAGAGGACCTTTATCAAACACTGAAGCTTTCTTT.

In this sample, this clonotype turned up many times. This chain connects TRBV2 to TRBJ2-5; 8 bases are shared with TRBD1. In germline, CDR1 is SNHLY, CDR2 FYNNEI. After removal of 4 bases from V and 1 base from J, the junction contained 5 bases not matched to a gene. This CDR3 comprises 15 residues. As DNA, the CDR3 is TGTGCCAGCAGTGTGGATCAGGGGGCCCAAGAGACCCAGTACTTC. Translated, it gives CASSVDQGAQETQYF.

This clonotype was observed many times. The V call is TRBV5-1, the J call TRBJ2-1, with D hard to call. Germline V gene sequence: CDR1 SGHRS, CDR2 YFSETQ. Trimming removed 0 bases at V and 7 bases at J, with 5 bases between. The CDR3 totals 12 residues. Written as DNA, the CDR3 is TGCGCCAGCAGCTTGGCCTTTAATGAGCAGTTCTTC. It translates to CASSLAFNEQFF.